The 14 T cell receptor beta chains below all came from one sample that was sequenced in a study of T cell responses to AZD1222 COVID-19 vaccine. Some clones are missing from TCRdb's copy, which holds only in-frame ones; the method was immunoSEQ multiplex PCR. This sample has 90,000 to 120,000 clones, with around 87% found just once. Sequenced here: peripheral blood, sampled on day 0 of AZD1222 vaccination. These receptors all come from an adult in good health.

V and J are TRBV11-2 and TRBJ2-6; the match to TRBD1 covers 7 bases. CDR3 length equals 16 residues. V shed 6 bases and J 2 bases; nucleotides not matched to a gene: 7. Germline V lookup: CDR1 SGHAT, CDR2 FQNNGV. The CDR3 region has the DNA TGTGCCAGCAGTCGAACAGGGGTTCCTGGGGCCAACGTCCTGACTTTC. It translates to CASSRTGVPGANVLTF.

The chain is built from TRBV11-1 and TRBJ2-1; 7 bases align to TRBD2. The germline V gene has CDR1 SGHAT and CDR2 FQDESV (reference sequence). V shed 2 bases and J 7 bases; nucleotides not matched to a gene: 11. This CDR3 spans 16 amino acids. CDR3 nucleotide sequence: TGTGCCAGCAGCTTAAACGCTCCGGGGGGTAAGAATGAGCAGTTCTTC. This encodes CASSLNAPGGKNEQFF.

V and J are TRBV27 and TRBJ1-1; no firm D call. Germline loops: CDR1 MNHEY, CDR2 SMNVEV (reference sequence). V was pared by 2 bases and J by 3 bases, with 7 bases between. CDR3 length: 13 residues. The CDR3: CASSLMVDTEAFF. The CDR3 DNA is TGTGCCAGCAGTTTAATGGTAGACACTGAAGCTTTCTTT.

Details on this clone: Other nucleotide sequences in the sample specify the same CDR3. This chain links TRBV9 with TRBJ1-1, with TRBD1 matching 7 bases. The CDR3 loop spans 15 amino acids. Unmatched junction bases numbered 4, after V lost 0 bases and J lost 2 bases. Looked up from germline, CDR1 is SGDLS and CDR2 is YYNGEE. The CDR3 loop is CASSVGGTANTEAFF. The CDR3 DNA is TGTGCCAGCAGCGTAGGGGGGACAGCCAACACTGAAGCTTTCTTT.

The V and J genes are TRBV19 and TRBJ2-7; 10 bases are shared with TRBD2. Germline V lookup: CDR1 LNHDA, CDR2 SQIVND (reference sequence). J was trimmed by 7 bases and V by 4 bases; bases with no gene match: 7. The CDR3 sequence is 14 residues long. In nucleotides, the CDR3 is TGTGCCAGTAGTACTAGCGGGAGTAGTTGGGAGCAGTACTTC. The encoded protein is CASSTSGSSWEQYF.

The genes are TRBV7-9 and TRBJ1-2; D is unclear. The germline V gene has CDR1 SEHNR and CDR2 FQNEAQ (reference sequence). The CDR3 length is 11 residues. V lost 6 bases and J 4 bases, leaving 6 bases between the germline ends. CDR3 nucleotides: TGTGCCAGCAGTCGCAGCTATGGCTACACCTTC. Its protein product is CASSRSYGYTF.

The chain uses TRBV6-2 or TRBV6-3 and TRBJ1-2; the D gene is possibly TRBD1 (6 bases). V lost 6 bases, J lost 5 bases, and 10 bases lay in between. The V gene's germline CDR1 is MNHEY and CDR2 SVGEGT. There are 12 residues in the CDR3. The CDR3 nucleotides read TGTGCCAGCAGCCAGACAGGATATGGCTACACCTTC. The encoded protein is CASSQTGYGYTF.

The chain's CDR3 is CASSRGRGEQFF. CDR3 DNA: TGTGCCAGCAGCCGGGGAAGGGGAGAGCAGTTCTTC. This chain joins TRBV9 and TRBJ2-1; tentatively, D is TRBD1 or TRBD2 (5 bases each). The CDR3 has 12 residues. The germline V gene encodes CDR1 SGDLS and CDR2 YYNGEE. Trimming removed 4 bases from V and 10 bases from J, with 12 bases in between. The full variable domain, with the rest looked up from reference TRBV9 and TRBJ2-1, is DSGVTQTPKHLITATGQRVTLRCSPRSGDLSVYWYQQSLDQGLQFLIQYYNGEERAKGNILERFSAQQFPDLHSELNLSSLELGDSALYFCASSRGRGEQFFGPGTRLTVL.

The chain carries TRBV6-2 or TRBV6-3 and TRBJ2-1; the match to TRBD1 covers 7 bases. The CDR3 sequence is 15 residues long. After removal of 5 bases from V and 5 bases from J, the junction contained 9 bases not matched to a gene. Germline V gene data show CDR1 as MNHEY and CDR2 as SVGEGT. The DNA for the CDR3 is TGTGCCAGCAGTAATAGGGGGCGCTTAAACAATGAGCAGTTCTTC. Translation gives CASSNRGRLNNEQFF.

This chain connects TRBV27 to TRBJ2-1; 7 bases map to TRBD1. In germline, CDR1 is MNHEY, CDR2 SMNVEV (reference sequence). Trimming cost V 1 base and J 4 bases; bases outside gene matches: 4. This CDR3 has 15 amino acids. CDR3 nucleotides: TGTGCCAGCAGTTTATACAGGGGATATTACAATGAGCAGTTCTTC. Its translation is CASSLYRGYYNEQFF.

This chain uses TRBV30 with TRBJ1-2; D unresolved. Germline V CDR1 and CDR2: GTSNPN, SVGIG (reference sequence). Deletions cut 8 bases from V and 0 bases from J, with 16 bases between. The CDR3 has 14 amino acids. The CDR3, as DNA: TGTGCCCGAAAGACAAACAATGCTAACTATGGCTACACCTTC. Amino acid sequence: CARKTNNANYGYTF.

This chain links TRBV13 with TRBJ1-1; 9 bases are shared with TRBD1. Germline V CDR1 and CDR2: PRHDT, FYEKMQ (reference sequence). The CDR3 is made up of 13 amino acids. V was clipped by 8 bases and J by 10 bases; unmatched bases: 11. CDR3 amino acids: CASGTGGPRGAFF. The CDR3 bases are TGTGCCAGCGGCACAGGGGGCCCCCGGGGAGCTTTCTTT. Based on the CDR3 plus reference TRBV13 and TRBJ1-1, the full variable domain is AAGVIQSPRHLIKEKRETATLKCYPIPRHDTVYWYQQGPGQDPQFLISFYEKMQSDKGSIPDRFSAQQFSDYHSELNMSSLELGDSALYFCASGTGGPRGAFFGQGTRLTVV.

This clone was found a few times. The chain is built from TRBV9 and TRBJ2-1; 8 bases align to TRBD2. The CDR3 contains 16 residues. Looked up from germline, CDR1 is SGDLS and CDR2 is YYNGEE. The trim removed 2 bases at V and 10 bases at J, leaving 14 bases unmatched. This chain's CDR3 is CASSVFSGTSFTEQFF. The CDR3 DNA reads TGTGCCAGCAGCGTCTTCTCCGGGACTAGTTTTACGGAGCAGTTCTTC.

The chain joins TRBV7-9 to TRBJ1-5, with no clear D. From germline, CDR1 is SEHNR and CDR2 FQNEAQ (reference sequence). The length of the CDR3 is 12 residues. V lost 4 bases and J 4 bases, leaving 5 bases between the germline ends. The CDR3 is CASSSQNQPQHF. The CDR3 region has the DNA TGTGCCAGCAGCTCGCAGAATCAGCCCCAGCATTTT.